This T cell receptor (beta chain) was sequenced during a study of vaccination effects on CD4 cells after COVID-19. Study-wide context: Each person got two doses of an mRNA SARS-CoV-2 vaccine, BNT162b2 or mRNA-1273.

The CDR3 contains 15 residues. The germline V gene has CDR1 MNHEY and CDR2 SMNVEV (reference sequence). Trimming at V came to 6 bases and at J to 0 bases, leaving 4 bases not matched to a gene. TCRdb keeps only in-frame clones here, not all; method: immunoSEQ multiplex PCR. The sample has tens of thousands of clones; about 74% are singletons. Comment on this clone: Its antigen remains unidentified.

Study findings and constraints: After vaccination, at late timepoints, clones induced by infection and by vaccine contracted markedly.

Under the ViraFEST assay, PBMC were stimulated with viral peptide pools so that antigen-specific CD4+ T cells expanded. Sequencing was performed afterwards. When around 9 days of culture had elapsed, CD4+ T cells were isolated. Nucleocapsid antibodies stayed negative before and after vaccination, showing no earlier SARS-CoV-2 infection. Each well held 2 million to 2.5 million PBMC cultured with around 9.2 ug/ml peptides and about 9.7 IU/ml IL-2. It was on days 3 and 7 that half the medium was replaced with IL-2 medium. Specimen: CD4+ T cells from PBMCs cultured with SARS-CoV-2 spike peptides, collected before COVID-19 vaccination. This sequence originates from a human donor who received a COVID-19 vaccine. This chain joins TRBV27 and TRBJ1-5, with 8 bases lining up with TRBD1. CDR3 sequence reads: CASSRDRYSNQPQHF. As DNA, the CDR3 is TGTGCCAGCAGCCGGGACAGGTATAGCAATCAGCCCCAGCATTTT.